The 9 T cell receptor beta chains presented below share a single source sample, sequenced in a study of Ad26.COV2.S vaccination and SARS-CoV-2 variants. Assay: immunoSEQ multiplex PCR; the TCRdb copy retains only in-frame clones and omits some. The sample carries fewer than 400,000 clones, approximately 90% recorded once. The sample's treatment: 15 to 20 received Ad26.COV2.S at low or high dose, single or two shots; roughly 5 received placebo; per-sample allocation not given. Collection of the samples took place on day 63 after the first injection of vaccine or placebo. Sequences were derived from peripheral blood, sampled in a trial of Ad26.COV2.S vaccine versus placebo. Every receptor here comes from a person aged 18 to 65 who received the Ad26.COV2.S COVID-19 vaccine or a placebo.

This clone appeared a few times. CDR3 region: CASDIEGLSNQPQHF. DNA of the CDR3: TGTGCTAGTGACATAGAGGGGCTCAGCAATCAGCCCCAGCATTTT. J is TRBJ1-5 and V is TRBV12-5; D possibly corresponds to TRBD1 (5 bases). Germline-derived CDR1 and CDR2 are LGHNT and FRNRAP. Between the trimmed V and J ends, which lost 7 bases and 1 base, there was a span of 14 bases. This CDR3 spans 15 amino acids.

The chain combines TRBV30 with TRBJ1-2; the D is unclear. Germline CDR1 is GTSNPN and CDR2 is SVGIG (reference sequence). Trimming cost V 3 bases and J 5 bases, with 10 bases left between them. The CDR3 totals 12 residues. CDR3 nucleotide sequence: TGTGCCTGGAGGGGAGGACCTTATGGCTACACCTTC. This sequence encodes CAWRGGPYGYTF.

This chain uses TRBV9 with TRBJ2-6, with 14 positions matching TRBD2. The V segment lost 4 bases and the J segment 0 bases; nucleotides outside the gene matches: 9. The CDR3 is 20 residues long. Per germline, CDR1 SGDLS and CDR2 YYNGEE. The DNA for the CDR3 is TGTGCCAGCAGCCCGCGGACTAGCGGGGGGCTTGCCTCTGGGGCCAACGTCCTGACTTTC. Translated, it gives CASSPRTSGGLASGANVLTF.

V is TRBV7-8 and J is TRBJ1-2, with a weak D call TRBD1 (5 bases). The CDR3 consists of 13 residues. The germline gives CDR1 SGHVS, CDR2 FQNEAQ. Trimming cost V 5 bases and J 5 bases, with 12 bases left between them. This chain's CDR3 is CASSRAGGYGYTF. The CDR3 DNA sequence: TGTGCCAGCAGCCGTGCGGGGGGGTATGGCTACACCTTC.

The rearrangement links TRBV6-4 to TRBJ1-1; D may be TRBD1 (5 bases). CDR1 and CDR2 from the germline V gene are MRHNA and SNTAGT. This CDR3 spans 13 amino acids. V gave up 4 bases and J gave up 0 bases, with 6 bases separating them. CDR3 bases: TGTGCCAGCAGTGGACAGATGAACACTGAAGCTTTCTTT. Translation: CASSGQMNTEAFF.

This chain connects TRBV11-2 to TRBJ2-7, with 9 positions matching TRBD2. Losses at the gene ends were 8 bases for V and 6 bases for J; bases not matched to a gene: 11. This CDR3 region has 14 residues. The germline V gene encodes CDR1 SGHAT and CDR2 FQNNGV. CDR3 DNA: TGTGCCAGCTCCTTAGGCGGGGGGGCGGCCGAGCAGTACTTC. This encodes CASSLGGGAAEQYF.

This chain uses TRBV7-9 with TRBJ2-3; perhaps TRBD1 as D (5 bases). CDR3 length: 13 amino acids. Trimming took off 4 bases at V and 6 bases at J, with 11 bases between the two ends. Per germline, CDR1 SEHNR and CDR2 FQNEAQ (reference sequence). For the CDR3, the DNA is TGTGCCAGCAGCTCACAGGCATCGGATACGCAGTATTTT. Translated: CASSSQASDTQYF.

The chain joins TRBV5-1 to TRBJ1-1; 10 bases match TRBD1. This CDR3 comprises 15 residues. Germline V CDR1 and CDR2: SGHRS, YFSETQ. V gave up 4 bases and J gave up 2 bases; unmatched junction bases: 5. The CDR3 DNA reads TGCGCCAGCAGCACCGGGACAGGGGACAACACTGAAGCTTTCTTT. It is translated as CASSTGTGDNTEAFF.

This chain joins TRBV3-1 (or the pseudogene TRBV3-2) and TRBJ2-2; 8 bases line up with TRBD2. Trimming took 2 bases from V and 5 from J; bases not matched to a gene: 7. The CDR3 runs 16 residues. Germline V gives CDR1 LGHDT, CDR2 YNNKEL (reference sequence). DNA for the CDR3: TGTGCCAGCAGCCAAACCCGGGGGGGTGGAACCGGGGAGCTGTTTTTT. Translated: CASSQTRGGGTGELFF.